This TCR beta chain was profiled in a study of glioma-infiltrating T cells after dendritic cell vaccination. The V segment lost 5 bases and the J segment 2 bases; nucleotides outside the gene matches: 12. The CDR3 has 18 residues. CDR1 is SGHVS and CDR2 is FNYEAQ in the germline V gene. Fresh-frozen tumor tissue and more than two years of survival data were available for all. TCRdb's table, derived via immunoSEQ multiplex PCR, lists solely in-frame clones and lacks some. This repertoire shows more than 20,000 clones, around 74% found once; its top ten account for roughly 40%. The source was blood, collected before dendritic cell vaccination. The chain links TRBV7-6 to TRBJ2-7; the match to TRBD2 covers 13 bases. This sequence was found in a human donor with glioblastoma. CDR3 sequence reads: CASSVQPGLAGRAYEQYF. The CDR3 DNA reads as TGTGCCAGCAGCGTTCAACCGGGACTAGCGGGACGTGCCTACGAGCAGTACTTC.